The 15 T cell receptor beta chains reported below all come from one sample, sequenced in a study of cytomegalovirus exposure and HLA in healthy donors. PCR was performed using 60 Vbeta and 13 Jbeta primers. The method was immunoSEQ multiplex PCR; TCRdb's version includes in-frame clones alone and lacks a portion of them. This sample yields some 180,000 clones, of which 85% are seen a single time; less than 2.5% belongs to the top ten. The material sequenced was PBMCs. These receptors came from a woman between 50 and 59 years old in good health and CMV-seronegative.

This clone was seen a single time. The J gene is TRBJ1-1, the V gene TRBV5-1, with D perhaps matching TRBD1 (5 bases). Per the germline V gene, CDR1 is SGHRS and CDR2 is YFSETQ. V was pared by 0 bases and J by 3 bases, with 15 bases between. This CDR3 has 16 amino acids. The CDR3 DNA reads as TGCGCCAGCAGCTTGGGAGGGTTTGGGGGGGACACTGAAGCTTTCTTT. Amino acid sequence: CASSLGGFGGDTEAFF.

The rearrangement links TRBV20-1 to TRBJ2-1; D is unresolved. Trimming took 7 bases from V and 6 from J, leaving 10 bases between them. The germline gives CDR1 DFQATT, CDR2 SNEGSKA (reference sequence). This CDR3 has 11 amino acids. CDR3 sequence: CSGRFGNEQFF. The CDR3 DNA reads as TGCAGTGGTCGGTTCGGCAATGAGCAGTTCTTC.

The CDR3 region has the DNA TGTGCCAGTAGTCCTCGACCGGGACAGGCCTATGGCTACACCTTC. Translated, it gives CASSPRPGQAYGYTF. V is TRBV19 and J is TRBJ1-2; 8 nucleotides line up with TRBD1. The trim removed 5 bases at V and 4 bases at J, leaving 9 bases unmatched. CDR1 is LNHDA and CDR2 is SQIVND in the germline V gene (reference sequence). This CDR3 is built from 15 residues.

This clone was counted between two and nine times. The rearrangement links TRBV11-2 to TRBJ1-3; D unresolved. From germline, CDR1 is SGHAT and CDR2 FQNNGV. The CDR3 spans 12 residues. The V and J ends lost 2 bases and 7 bases respectively, with 6 bases between them. The CDR3 protein is CASSLFANTIYF. CDR3 in DNA: TGTGCCAGCAGCTTATTTGCGAACACCATATATTTT.

This clone has only a few counts. The chain combines TRBV7-2 with TRBJ2-7; 14 nucleotides agree with TRBD2. V trimming: 5 bases; J trimming: 5 bases; junction bases outside the gene matches: 5. The CDR3 loop spans 15 amino acids. Per germline, CDR1 SGHTA and CDR2 FQGNSA. CDR3 loop: CASSEPGLAGDEQYF. The CDR3 region has the DNA TGTGCCAGCAGCGAGCCGGGACTAGCGGGGGACGAGCAGTACTTC.

The chain has TRBV2 and TRBJ1-2; D is perhaps TRBD1 (5 bases). This CDR3 has 12 residues. Germline V lookup: CDR1 SNHLY, CDR2 FYNNEI. Trimming left V 7 bases short and J 11 bases short, with 17 bases between. The CDR3 nucleotides are TGTGCCAGCACCGTGGGCAGGGTCTTTTACACCTTC. Residues: CASTVGRVFYTF. The variable domain in full, completed from reference TRBV2 and TRBJ1-2, reads EPEVTQTPSHQVTQMGQEVILRCVPISNHLYFYWYRQILGQKVEFLVSFYNNEISEKSEIFDDQFSVERPDGSNFTLKIRSTKLEDSAMYFCASTVGRVFYTFGSGTRLTVV.

The chain is built from TRBV6-1 and TRBJ1-2, with D unclear. V lost 6 bases, J lost 1 base, and 6 bases lay in between. Germline V gene sequence: CDR1 MNHNS, CDR2 SASEGT. The CDR3 length is 12 residues. CDR3 amino acids: CASRTGNYGYTF. Here the CDR3 DNA reads TGTGCCAGCAGGACGGGTAACTATGGCTACACCTTC.

The V gene is TRBV4-1, the J gene TRBJ2-7; 7 bases map to TRBD1. Unmatched junction bases numbered 7, after V lost 4 bases and J lost 1 base. CDR1 is MGHRA, CDR2 YSYEKL, per germline. The CDR3 loop spans 15 amino acids. The CDR3 reads CASSLGTELSYEQYF. In DNA form, the CDR3 reads TGCGCCAGCAGCCTCGGGACAGAACTATCCTACGAGCAGTACTTC.

The chain has TRBV10-3 and TRBJ2-3; no clear D. The germline gives CDR1 ENHRY, CDR2 SYGVKD. Trimming removed 5 bases at V and 6 bases at J, with 6 bases between. This CDR3 spans 11 amino acids. This chain's CDR3 is CAISSRDTQYF. CDR3 bases: TGTGCCATCAGTAGCCGGGATACGCAGTATTTT.

The chain recombines TRBV4-1 with TRBJ1-1; 9 nucleotides match TRBD1. The CDR3 is 15 amino acids. Germline assignment: CDR1 MGHRA and CDR2 YSYEKL. V dropped 1 base and J dropped 5; count of bases not matched to a gene: 5. CDR3 DNA: TGCGCCAGCAGCCAAGTAAGACAGGGGGGTACTGAAGCTTTCTTT. This gives the protein CASSQVRQGGTEAFF.

V and J are TRBV27 and TRBJ2-7; 9 bases map to TRBD1. Per the germline V gene, CDR1 is MNHEY and CDR2 is SMNVEV (reference sequence). This CDR3 has 13 residues. The junction had 2 bases not matched to a gene; V was cut back by 6 bases and J by 2 bases. The DNA for the CDR3 is TGTGCCAGCAGGGGACAGGGAGCCTACGAGCAGTACTTC. The encoded protein is CASRGQGAYEQYF.

This clone showed up just once. V gene TRBV18 combines with J gene TRBJ2-5, with 8 bases identical to TRBD1. Germline loops: CDR1 KGHSH, CDR2 LQKENI. The ends lost 6 bases at V and 4 bases at J; junction bases unmatched: 4. This CDR3 contains 13 residues. The CDR3, as DNA: TGTGCCAGCTCGGGACAGGTAGGAGAGACCCAGTACTTC. Amino acid sequence: CASSGQVGETQYF.

V gene TRBV2 combines with J gene TRBJ1-1; D unresolved. V lost 8 bases and J 4 bases, leaving 14 bases between the germline ends. CDR3 size: 13 residues. CDR1 and CDR2 from the germline V gene are SNHLY and FYNNEI. The chain's CDR3 is CASLLEGVTEAFF. CDR3 DNA: TGTGCCAGCTTACTAGAGGGAGTCACTGAAGCTTTCTTT.

This chain joins TRBV29-1 and TRBJ1-5; D may be TRBD1 (5 bases). Trimming removed 5 bases at V and 3 bases at J, with 14 bases between. This CDR3 is 14 amino acids long. Germline V gene data show CDR1 as SQVTM and CDR2 as ANQGSEA. The CDR3 sequence: CSVLSGGVNQPQHF. The DNA for the CDR3 is TGCAGCGTTTTAAGTGGAGGGGTCAATCAGCCCCAGCATTTT. The whole variable domain, remainder taken from reference TRBV29-1 and TRBJ1-5, is SAVISQKPSRDICQRGTSLTIQCQVDSQVTMMFWYRQQPGQSLTLIATANQGSEATYESGFVIDKFPISRPNLTFSTLTVSNMSPEDSSIYLCSVLSGGVNQPQHFGDGTRLSIL.

The rearrangement uses TRBV11-1 and TRBJ2-1, with TRBD2 matching over 8 bases. The CDR3 runs 14 residues. V trimming: 5 bases; J trimming: 9 bases; junction bases outside the gene matches: 9. The germline gives CDR1 SGHAT, CDR2 FQDESV (reference sequence). In nucleotides, the CDR3 is TGTGCCAGCAGCCAGGGACTAGAAGAGTTTGAGCAGTTCTTC. The encoded protein is CASSQGLEEFEQFF.